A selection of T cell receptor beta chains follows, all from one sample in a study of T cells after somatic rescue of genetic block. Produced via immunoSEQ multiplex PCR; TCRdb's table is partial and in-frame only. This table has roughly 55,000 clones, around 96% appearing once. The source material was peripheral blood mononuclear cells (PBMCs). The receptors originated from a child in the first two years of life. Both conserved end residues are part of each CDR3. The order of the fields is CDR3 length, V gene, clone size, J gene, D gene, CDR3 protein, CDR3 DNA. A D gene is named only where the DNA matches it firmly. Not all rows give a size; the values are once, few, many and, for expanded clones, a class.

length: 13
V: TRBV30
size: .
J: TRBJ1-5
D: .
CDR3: CAWSRRSGQPQHF
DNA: TGTGCCTGGAGTCGGCGGAGCGGCCAGCCCCAGCATTTT

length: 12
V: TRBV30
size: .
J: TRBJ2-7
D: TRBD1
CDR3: CAWSVQGYEQYF
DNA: TGTGCCTGGAGTGTACAGGGGTACGAGCAGTACTTC

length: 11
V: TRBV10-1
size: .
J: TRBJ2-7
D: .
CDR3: CARPTTYEQYF
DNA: TGCGCCAGACCGACTACCTACGAGCAGTACTTC

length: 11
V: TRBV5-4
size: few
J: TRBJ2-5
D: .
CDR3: CASSFGGTQYF
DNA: TGTGCCAGCAGCTTCGGGGGGACCCAGTACTTC

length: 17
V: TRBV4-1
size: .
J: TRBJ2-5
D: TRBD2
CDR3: CASSQVAGGPRWSDQYF
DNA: TGCGCCAGCAGCCAAGTAGCGGGAGGGCCCCGGTGGAGCGACCAGTACTTC

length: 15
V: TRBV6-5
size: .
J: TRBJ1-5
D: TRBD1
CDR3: CASRTDREEGQPQHF
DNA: TGTGCCAGCAGGACGGACAGGGAAGAGGGTCAGCCCCAGCATTTT

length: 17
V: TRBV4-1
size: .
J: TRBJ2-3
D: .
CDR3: CASSLTSGGGSTDTQYF
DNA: TGCGCCAGCAGCCTGACGAGTGGCGGAGGCTCCACAGATACGCAGTATTTT

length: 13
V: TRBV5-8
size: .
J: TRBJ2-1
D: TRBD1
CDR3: CASSGDRGHEQFF
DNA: TGTGCCAGCAGCGGGGACAGGGGGCATGAGCAGTTCTTC

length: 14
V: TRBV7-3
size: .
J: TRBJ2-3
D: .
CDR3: CASSLSRETDTQYF
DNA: TGTGCCAGCAGCTTAAGCCGGGAAACAGATACGCAGTATTTT

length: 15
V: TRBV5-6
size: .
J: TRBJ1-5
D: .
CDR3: CASTRRLGGRQPQHF
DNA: TGTGCCAGCACCAGGAGATTAGGGGGTCGACAGCCCCAGCATTTT

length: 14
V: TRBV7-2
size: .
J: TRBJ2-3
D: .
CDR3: CASSLAGALGTQYF
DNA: TGTGCCAGCAGCTTAGCGGGAGCTCTAGGTACGCAGTATTTT

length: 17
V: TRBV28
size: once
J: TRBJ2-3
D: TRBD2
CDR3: CASSSSGSRLLLDTQYF
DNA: TGTGCCAGCAGCTCTAGCGGGAGCAGGCTCCTTTTAGATACGCAGTATTTT

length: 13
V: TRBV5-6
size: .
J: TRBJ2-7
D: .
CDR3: CASSPGTAYEQYF
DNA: TGTGCCAGCAGCCCGGGGACTGCCTACGAGCAGTACTTC

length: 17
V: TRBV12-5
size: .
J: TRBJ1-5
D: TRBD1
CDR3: CASGLQRTGNSNQPQHF
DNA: TGTGCTAGTGGTTTGCAACGGACAGGGAATAGCAATCAGCCCCAGCATTTT

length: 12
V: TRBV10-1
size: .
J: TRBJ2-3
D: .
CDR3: CASSLNTDTQYF
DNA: TGCGCCAGCAGCCTAAACACAGATACGCAGTATTTT

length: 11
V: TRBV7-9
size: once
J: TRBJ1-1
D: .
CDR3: CASSTNTEAFF
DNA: TGTGCCAGCAGCACAAACACTGAAGCTTTCTTT

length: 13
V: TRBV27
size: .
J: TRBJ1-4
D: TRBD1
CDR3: CASSLGQGEKLFF
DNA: TGTGCCAGCAGTTTAGGACAGGGTGAAAAACTGTTTTTT

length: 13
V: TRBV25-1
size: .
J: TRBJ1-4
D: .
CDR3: CASSEYINEKLFF
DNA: TGTGCCAGCAGTGAATATATAAATGAAAAACTGTTTTTT

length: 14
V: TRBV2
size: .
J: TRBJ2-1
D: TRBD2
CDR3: CASSFRTSYNEQFF
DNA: TGTGCCAGCAGTTTCCGGACTAGCTACAATGAGCAGTTCTTC

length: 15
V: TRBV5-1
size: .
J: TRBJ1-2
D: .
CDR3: CASSLGQGFDYGYTF
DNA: TGCGCCAGCAGCTTAGGTCAGGGATTCGACTATGGCTACACCTTC

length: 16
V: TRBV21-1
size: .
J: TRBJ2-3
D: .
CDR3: CASSKRGEFSTDTQYF
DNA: TGTGCCAGCAGCAAACGGGGGGAATTTAGCACAGATACGCAGTATTTT

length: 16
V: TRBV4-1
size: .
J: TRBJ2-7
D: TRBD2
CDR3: CASSHPGTSGTYEQYF
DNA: TGCGCCAGCAGCCACCCTGGGACTAGCGGTACCTACGAGCAGTACTTC

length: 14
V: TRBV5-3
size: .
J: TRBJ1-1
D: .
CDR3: CARSLGQRNTEAFF
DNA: TGTGCCAGAAGCTTGGGGCAGCGGAACACTGAAGCTTTCTTT